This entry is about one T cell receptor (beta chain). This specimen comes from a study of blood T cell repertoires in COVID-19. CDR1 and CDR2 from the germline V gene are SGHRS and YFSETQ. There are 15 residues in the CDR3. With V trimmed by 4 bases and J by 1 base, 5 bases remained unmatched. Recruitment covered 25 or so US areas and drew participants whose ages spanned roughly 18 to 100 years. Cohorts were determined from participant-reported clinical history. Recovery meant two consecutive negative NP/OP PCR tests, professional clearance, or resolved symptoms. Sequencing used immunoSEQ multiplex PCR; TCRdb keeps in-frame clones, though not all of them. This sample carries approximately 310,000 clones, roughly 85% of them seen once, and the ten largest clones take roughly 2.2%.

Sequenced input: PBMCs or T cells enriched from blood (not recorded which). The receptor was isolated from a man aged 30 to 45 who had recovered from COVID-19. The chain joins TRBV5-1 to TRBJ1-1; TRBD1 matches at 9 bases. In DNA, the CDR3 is TGCGCCAGCAGCCCTGGGACAGGGAGGAACACTGAAGCTTTCTTT. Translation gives CASSPGTGRNTEAFF.